This TCR beta chain was recorded in a study of PD-1 and CTLA-4 blockade in melanoma. Germline lookup yields CDR1 LGHDT and CDR2 YNNKEL (reference sequence). This CDR3 has 17 amino acids. Trimming left V 0 bases short and J 0 bases short, with 12 bases between. Repertoires were generated with immunoSEQ multiplex PCR, while TCRdb's copy carries only in-frame clones and drops some. The sample has almost 30,000 clones, 85% to 90% seen once. The clonotype comes from a human donor with melanoma. The V and J genes are TRBV3-1 (or the pseudogene TRBV3-2) and TRBJ2-1; no definite D call. Source: CD8+ T cells from peripheral blood, taken before anti-PD-1 treatment. This chain's CDR3 is CASSQDTPPVSYNEQFF. The CDR3 DNA reads as TGTGCCAGCAGCCAAGATACGCCCCCAGTCTCCTACAATGAGCAGTTCTTC.